This TCR beta chain comes out of a study of technical replicates of blood from several donors. In germline, CDR1 is SGHNT, CDR2 YENEEA. Between the trimmed V and J ends, which lost 10 bases and 2 bases, there was a span of 21 bases. CDR3 length: 15 residues. Only in-frame clones appear in the TCRdb table, and some are missing; sequencing was by immunoSEQ multiplex PCR. The data hold 82,000 or so clones, with around 96% observed a single time. The chain employs TRBV11-3 and TRBJ2-7, with D perhaps TRBD1 (5 bases). The receptor was derived from a human donor in good health. Input material: T cells isolated from PBMCs. The CDR3 reads CAKATVGQGAYEQYF. The CDR3 nucleotides are TGTGCCAAAGCTACAGTGGGGCAGGGTGCCTACGAGCAGTACTTC.